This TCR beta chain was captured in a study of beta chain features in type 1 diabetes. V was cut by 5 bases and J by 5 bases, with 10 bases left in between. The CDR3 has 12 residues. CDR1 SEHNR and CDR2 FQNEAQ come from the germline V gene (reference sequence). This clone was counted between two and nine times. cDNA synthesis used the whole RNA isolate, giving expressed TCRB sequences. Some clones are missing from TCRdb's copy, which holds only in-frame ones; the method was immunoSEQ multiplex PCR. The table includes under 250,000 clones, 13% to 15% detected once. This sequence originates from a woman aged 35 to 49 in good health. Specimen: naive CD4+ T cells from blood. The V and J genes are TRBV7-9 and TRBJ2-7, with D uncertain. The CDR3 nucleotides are TGTGCCAGCAGCCCGGGTTGGGACGAGCAGTACTTC. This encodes CASSPGWDEQYF.